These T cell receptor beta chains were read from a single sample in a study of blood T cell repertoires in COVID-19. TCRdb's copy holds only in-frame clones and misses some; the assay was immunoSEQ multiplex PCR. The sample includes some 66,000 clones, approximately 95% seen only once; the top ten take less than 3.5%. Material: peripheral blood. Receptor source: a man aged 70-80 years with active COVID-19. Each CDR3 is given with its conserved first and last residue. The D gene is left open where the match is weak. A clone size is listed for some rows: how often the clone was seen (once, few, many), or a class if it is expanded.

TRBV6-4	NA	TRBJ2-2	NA	CASTSAANTGELFF	TGTGCCAGCACTTCGGCGGCGAACACCGGGGAGCTGTTTTTT
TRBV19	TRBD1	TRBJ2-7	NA	CASSTGQGCEQYF	TGTGCCAGTTCGACGGGACAGGGGTGCGAGCAGTACTTC
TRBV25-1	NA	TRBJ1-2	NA	CASSAGEYYGYTF	TGTGCCAGCAGTGCCGGGGAGTACTATGGCTACACCTTC
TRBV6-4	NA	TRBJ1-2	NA	CASKPDGYSNYGYTF	TGTGCCAGCAAACCCGATGGTTACAGTAACTATGGCTACACCTTC
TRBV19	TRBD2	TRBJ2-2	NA	CASSIGASGGVNTGELFF	TGTGCCAGTAGTATAGGGGCTAGCGGGGGGGTGAACACCGGGGAGCTGTTTTTT
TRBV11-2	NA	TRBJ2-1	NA	CASSLDLRNNEQFF	TGTGCCAGCAGCTTAGATCTGAGGAACAATGAGCAGTTCTTC
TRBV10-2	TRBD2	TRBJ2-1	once	CASSAKTSGGGNEQFF	TGCGCCAGCAGTGCTAAGACTAGCGGGGGGGGGAATGAGCAGTTCTTC
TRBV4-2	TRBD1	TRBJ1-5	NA	CASSQGGGTGFNQPQHF	TGTGCCAGCAGCCAAGGGGGGGGGACAGGGTTCAATCAGCCCCAGCATTTT
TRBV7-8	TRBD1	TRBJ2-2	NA	CASSLTGQGTGELFF	TGTGCCAGCAGCTTGACTGGACAGGGTACCGGGGAGCTGTTTTTT
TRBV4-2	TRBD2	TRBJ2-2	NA	CASSMTSPGELFF	TGTGCCAGCAGTATGACTAGCCCCGGGGAGCTGTTTTTT
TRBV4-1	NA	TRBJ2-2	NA	CASSTPRGANTGELFF	TGCGCCAGCAGCACCCCCCGGGGGGCAAACACCGGGGAGCTGTTTTTT
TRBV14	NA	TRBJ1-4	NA	CASSRRLQGPNEKLFF	TGTGCCAGCAGCCGCAGACTACAGGGTCCTAATGAAAAACTGTTTTTT
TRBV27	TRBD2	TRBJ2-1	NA	CASSRLSGGAENEQFF	TGTGCCAGCAGTCGCCTTAGCGGGGGGGCCGAAAATGAGCAGTTCTTC
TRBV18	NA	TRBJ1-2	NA	CASSPTTTDYGYTF	TGTGCCAGCTCACCGACGACGACAGACTATGGCTACACCTTC